This entry is about one TCR beta chain. Treatment meaning: about 20 received Ad26.COV2.S at low or high dose, single or two shots; roughly five received placebo; per-sample allocation not given. The samples were gathered on day 63 after the first injection of vaccine or placebo. The record originates from a study of Ad26.COV2.S vaccination and SARS-CoV-2 variants. Libraries were prepared by immunoSEQ multiplex PCR; TCRdb keeps only in-frame clonotypes and omits some of them. The repertoire holds about 350,000 clones, with around 86% as singletons. Germline values: CDR1 MNHEY, CDR2 SMNVEV (reference sequence). The V and J ends lost 1 base and 3 bases, in that order; junction bases with no gene match: 3. This CDR3 contains 14 residues.

This TCR came from a person between 18 and 65 years old who received the Ad26.COV2.S COVID-19 vaccine or a placebo. This rearrangement joins TRBV27 to TRBJ2-7, with TRBD2 matching over 7 bases. This material consisted of peripheral blood, taken in a trial of Ad26.COV2.S vaccine versus placebo. The CDR3 sequence: CASSLYASGYEQYF. The CDR3 DNA sequence: TGTGCCAGCAGTTTATATGCTAGCGGCTACGAGCAGTACTTC.